The sequence of this T cell receptor beta chain was determined in a study of human T cells and chemical hapten exposure (dated by TCRdb to about 2021). About the study as a whole: For sensitization, 2% DPC in acetone was applied to a 2 cm by 2 cm area of upper inner arm skin. Patients additionally received weekly therapeutic DPC doses to the scalp throughout the roughly 24-week study period. Patch testing was done on the upper back using Finn chambers containing 0.01% DPC, and results were scored after 6 days according to International Contact Dermatitis Research Group standards. Alopecia areata with under or over 50% scalp involvement, alopecia totalis and alopecia universalis were represented in the patient cohort, which was mostly female. The libraries were sequenced as a pool, and the TCR yield per sample differed mostly because of small variations in library volumes within the pool. Peripheral blood TCR repertoire changes were tracked in vivo in alopecia patients during primary and secondary sensitization to the hapten diphenylcyclopropenone (DPC). Blood samples were taken from patients before sensitization (week 0) and then at 2, 6 and about 24 weeks after DPC sensitization. For TCR sequencing, blood came from 25 to 35 alopecia patients at anywhere from one to four time points (pre-sensitization, 2, 6 and 24 weeks).

In light of the paper, this sample's time point label describes: patch test 3, about 24 weeks after DPC sensitization. The treatment or condition label corresponds to: therapeutic diphenylcyclopropenone sensitization with weekly scalp DPC. Blood at each patch-test visit was drawn before the patch test was applied. To be eligible, patients had to be aged 18 to 70, diagnosed with alopecia and judged suitable for DPC therapy, while pregnant patients were excluded. Unfractionated whole blood was collected in Tempus Blood RNA tubes, and total RNA was extracted from that blood. The CDR3 holds 13 amino acids from the cysteine to the phenylalanine. Only the CDR3 portion is preserved as DNA: 39 bases, with reading frame beginning at the first base. V is cut by 5 bases and J by 3 bases, and the space between the germline ends is 13 bases. For CDR1 and CDR2, the germline V gene (reference sequence) lists DFQATT and SNEGSKA.

The investigation overall reported the following: Patch test score was positively correlated with the number of PT1 expanded TCRs, with significance at thresholds 8, 16 and 32 but not at 4. Significantly more large CDR3 similarity clusters were formed by expanded TCRs than by pre-sensitization or healthy control sets, consistent with antigen-driven responses. Alopecia, a presumed autoimmune disease, was present in all patients, so the immune response of the patients might differ from that of healthy individuals. No change with DPC sensitization was found in the number of TCRs above 1 in 1000 frequency, and no evidence of global repertoire structure alterations was found. Repeated subsampling changed both the strength of the expansion versus patch-test correlation and the threshold at which that correlation became significant.

This clonotype has at least ten counts. Its recognized antigen is unknown. Base quality data are lacking; no much larger clone is found one base away. The method behind the library was RACE. Sequencing relied on a NextSeq 500. During library preparation, unique molecular identifiers were attached to individual cDNA molecules so that TCRs could be counted quantitatively and reproducibly. Both TCR alpha and TCR beta chains were sequenced from each blood RNA sample. In the source study's methods: A median of roughly 100,000 TCRs per sample was observed, with a range of about 20,000 to 750,000. V, J and CDR3 annotation of the TCR reads was carried out using the Decombinator software suite. For PS versus PT1 abundance plots, all samples were subsampled to the same number of TCRs (28,000). TCRs were defined as expanded if absent before sensitization and observed at least eight times at the 2-week time point. TCRdb reprocessed the public reads (quality trimming at Q25 with fastp, clone calling with MiXCR) and kept in-frame beta chains. Records with the same CDR3 protein are collapsed into one entry carrying the most frequent genes and DNA. The V and J calls were determined by TCRdb, not by the authors. Here the sample has 45,000 to 60,000 distinct CDR3 sequences; about an eighth occur a single time. The biggest ten clones account for 2% to 3% of the sample.

The sample in question was whole blood, obtained in connection with sensitization to the hapten diphenylcyclopropenone (DPC). Recombination linked TRBV20-1 to TRBJ1-2; TRBD1 might be the D gene, on 5 matching bases. This sequence originates from a man between 25 and 39 years old with alopecia areata. Some clones in this sample may be carry-over from other donors' samples. Read as DNA, the sequence is TGCAGTGCTCAGAGTGGGGCTGACTATGGCTACACCTTC. This yields the protein CSAQSGADYGYTF.